These 27 T cell receptor beta chains share one sample of origin, sequenced in a study of cytomegalovirus exposure and HLA in healthy donors. The primer mix had 60 Vbeta and 13 Jbeta primers. TCRdb's table, derived via immunoSEQ multiplex PCR, lists solely in-frame clones and lacks some. The sample includes just over 150,000 clones, about 75% of them seen just once. The sequenced material came from PBMCs. The receptors originated from a female donor in good health and CMV-seronegative.

V gene TRBV28 combines with J gene TRBJ2-5; TRBD2 aligns across 9 bases. The V segment lost 7 bases and the J segment 5 bases; nucleotides outside the gene matches: 8. The CDR3 is 14 amino acids. Germline CDR1 and CDR2: MDHEN and SYDVKM. The CDR3 loop reads CASKGAGGGETQYF. As DNA, the CDR3 is TGTGCCAGCAAGGGAGCGGGGGGAGGGGAGACCCAGTACTTC.

The V gene is TRBV5-6, the J gene TRBJ2-2, with 9 bases fitting TRBD1. In germline, CDR1 is SGHDT, CDR2 YYEEEE. There are 15 residues in the CDR3. Trimming took 4 bases from V and 2 from J; bases not matched to a gene: 3. The chain's CDR3 is CASSATGGNTGELFF. CDR3 nucleotide sequence: TGTGCCAGCAGCGCGACAGGGGGAAACACCGGGGAGCTGTTTTTT.

The rearrangement uses TRBV5-4 and TRBJ1-4; D call uncertain. The CDR3 has 15 amino acids. Trimming shortened V by 2 bases and J by 8 bases, and 16 bases separated the two germline ends. Germline CDR1 is SGHNT and CDR2 is YYREEE (reference sequence). CDR3 bases: TGTGCCAGCAGCTTCAGGACTGGCGGCCGCGAAAAACTGTTTTTT. It codes for CASSFRTGGREKLFF. The complete variable domain, with remaining parts taken from reference TRBV5-4 and TRBJ1-4, reads ETGVTQSPTHLIKTRGQQVTLRCSSQSGHNTVSWYQQALGQGPQFIFQYYREEENGRGNFPPRFSGLQFPNYSSELNVNALELDDSALYLCASSFRTGGREKLFFGSGTQLSVL.

J is TRBJ2-5 and V is TRBV7-9; a weak D match, TRBD1 (5 bases). The CDR3 is 17 residues long. Trimming pared 7 bases from V and 4 bases from J, leaving 25 bases between. From germline, CDR1 is SEHNR and CDR2 FQNEAQ (reference sequence). The CDR3 region has the DNA TGTGCCAGCACCAAGCAATCTGGCAGGGTGTCGCGAGAGACCCAGTACTTC. Translating gives CASTKQSGRVSRETQYF. The whole variable domain, filled in from reference TRBV7-9 and TRBJ2-5, reads DTGVSQNPRHKITKRGQNVTFRCDPISEHNRLYWYRQTLGQGPEFLTYFQNEAQLEKSRLLSDRFSAERPKGSFSTLEIQRTEQGDSAMYLCASTKQSGRVSRETQYFGPGTRLLVL.

The genes are TRBV5-1 and TRBJ2-3; D is perhaps TRBD2 (6 bases). Germline loops: CDR1 SGHRS, CDR2 YFSETQ. This CDR3 spans 14 amino acids. V lost 0 bases, J lost 6 bases, and 11 bases lay in between. CDR3 nucleotide sequence: TGCGCCAGCAGCTTGGAGGCGGGGCCGGATACGCAGTATTTT. Its protein is CASSLEAGPDTQYF.

V is TRBV6-1 and J is TRBJ1-2; 8 positions match TRBD1. With 6 bases clipped from V and 4 bases from J, the junction kept 10 bases outside the gene matches. The CDR3 has 15 amino acids. Germline V gives CDR1 MNHNS, CDR2 SASEGT. The chain's CDR3 is CASSVMGQAPYGYTF. CDR3 in DNA: TGTGCCAGCAGCGTCATGGGACAGGCTCCCTATGGCTACACCTTC.

This chain uses TRBV29-1 with TRBJ2-5; D ambiguous. The ends were cut back, 3 bases at V and 9 bases at J, with 11 bases in the middle. Germline V lookup: CDR1 SQVTM, CDR2 ANQGSEA. CDR3 length: 11 amino acids. The CDR3 nucleotides are TGCAGCGTTGATACCCAAGTAGCCCAGTACTTC. It specifies CSVDTQVAQYF.

V gene TRBV6-5 combines with J gene TRBJ1-1; TRBD1 matches at 8 bases. With 8 bases clipped from V and 8 bases from J, the junction kept 7 bases outside the gene matches. Germline V lookup: CDR1 MNHEY, CDR2 SVGAGI. The CDR3 loop spans 12 amino acids. CDR3 nucleotide sequence: TGTGCCAGCTCCGGTGGGACAGGCGAAGCTTTCTTT. Translating it yields CASSGGTGEAFF.

This clone appeared a single time. The chain couples TRBV19 to TRBJ1-1; a possible D gene is TRBD1 (5 bases). The CDR3 is made up of 16 amino acids. The germline V gene has CDR1 LNHDA and CDR2 SQIVND (reference sequence). The ends were cut back, 4 bases at V and 3 bases at J, with 18 bases in the middle. CDR3 bases: TGTGCCAGTAGTAAGGGGAATTCCCGACTCTACACTGAAGCTTTCTTT. It yields the protein CASSKGNSRLYTEAFF. Full variable domain (missing parts from reference TRBV19 and TRBJ1-1): DGGITQSPKYLFRKEGQNVTLSCEQNLNHDAMYWYRQDPGQGLRLIYYSQIVNDFQKGDIAEGYSVSREKKESFPLTVTSAQKNPTAFYLCASSKGNSRLYTEAFFGQGTRLTVV.

The CDR3 bases are TGTGCCAGCAGCCAAGATCTGGGACGGGGGACCTACGAGCAGTACTTC. It yields the protein CASSQDLGRGTYEQYF. The chain uses TRBV14 and TRBJ2-7; possibly TRBD2 for D (6 bases). Germline CDR1 is SGHDN and CDR2 is FVKESK. This CDR3 has 16 residues. Trimming removed 0 bases from V and 2 bases from J, with 14 bases in between.

This clone was observed a few times. V is TRBV7-2 and J is TRBJ1-1, with 9 bases lining up with TRBD1. This CDR3 spans 15 amino acids. J was trimmed by 4 bases and V by 3 bases; bases with no gene match: 6. CDR1 is SGHTA, CDR2 FQGNSA, per germline. Here the CDR3 DNA reads TGTGCCAGCAGCTTGCGGACAGGGGTTGGCACTGAAGCTTTCTTT. Translation gives CASSLRTGVGTEAFF.

In this sample, this clone turned up once. This chain connects TRBV6-6 to TRBJ1-3; no clear D gene. Trimming took 6 bases from V and 1 from J, leaving 13 bases between them. Germline V gene data show CDR1 as MNHNY and CDR2 as SVGAGI (reference sequence). The CDR3 has 15 amino acids. The CDR3 loop reads CASRPFPGSGNTIYF. For the CDR3, the DNA is TGTGCCAGCAGGCCATTCCCGGGGTCTGGAAACACCATATATTTT.

This clone was picked up a small number of times. The chain carries TRBV15 and TRBJ1-6; 7 nucleotides match TRBD1. V trimming: 6 bases; J trimming: 7 bases; junction bases outside the gene matches: 6. The germline V gene has CDR1 LNHNV and CDR2 YYDKDF (reference sequence). CDR3 length equals 14 residues. CDR3 sequence reads: CATRRDRANSPLHF. CDR3 nucleotide sequence: TGTGCCACCAGACGAGACAGGGCCAATTCACCCCTCCACTTT.

The rearrangement joins TRBV2 to TRBJ1-1; weak D call: TRBD1 (6 bases). Germline values: CDR1 SNHLY, CDR2 FYNNEI. The ends were cut back, 5 bases at V and 4 bases at J, with 20 bases in the middle. CDR3 size: 16 residues. CDR3 DNA: TGTGCCAGCAGTCAACAGGCGGGGGGCCTGGGCACTGAAGCTTTCTTT. Its protein product is CASSQQAGGLGTEAFF.

This clone turned up a few times. This chain connects TRBV10-1 to TRBJ1-1; TRBD1 agrees at 8 bases. The CDR3 extends over 16 amino acids. Germline assignment: CDR1 WNHNN and CDR2 SYGVQD (reference sequence). V was pared by 6 bases and J by 8 bases, with 17 bases of the junction left unmatched. The CDR3 coding sequence is TGCGCCAGCAGCGGAACCGGGACAGGCGCGGTCGGCGAAGCTTTCTTT. It translates to CASSGTGTGAVGEAFF.

The V and J genes are TRBV27 and TRBJ2-5, with TRBD1 matching over 11 bases. The ends lost 5 bases at V and 1 base at J; junction bases unmatched: 12. CDR1 is MNHEY, CDR2 SMNVEV, per germline (reference sequence). The CDR3 is 18 amino acids. CDR3 protein: CASSPRRTGGYTQETQYF. DNA of the CDR3: TGTGCCAGCAGTCCAAGACGGACAGGGGGCTATACCCAAGAGACCCAGTACTTC.

The chain uses TRBV5-8 and TRBJ2-7; 11 bases agree with TRBD2. CDR3 size: 15 residues. Unmatched junction bases numbered 4, after V lost 2 bases and J lost 3 bases. From germline, CDR1 is SGHTS and CDR2 YDEGEE. The CDR3 here is CASSFPGLAVYEQYF. The CDR3 nucleotides read TGTGCCAGCAGCTTTCCGGGACTAGCGGTCTACGAGCAGTACTTC.

The gene calls are TRBV13 and TRBJ1-1, with D perhaps matching TRBD1 (5 bases). Per germline, CDR1 PRHDT and CDR2 FYEKMQ (reference sequence). There are 15 residues in the CDR3. V dropped 3 bases and J dropped 1 base, with 12 bases sitting between them. CDR3 coding DNA: TGTGCCAGCAGCTTTGGGGCATCTCGGAACACTGAAGCTTTCTTT. Translated, it gives CASSFGASRNTEAFF.

This rearrangement joins TRBV5-4 to TRBJ1-6; D perhaps matches TRBD1 (5 bases). Germline V CDR1 and CDR2: SGHNT, YYREEE (reference sequence). V was trimmed by 1 base and J by 5 bases, leaving 10 bases between them. The CDR3 covers 15 residues. CDR3 in DNA: TGTGCCAGCAGCTTGTACAGGTTCGATAATTCACCCCTCCACTTT. Encoded protein: CASSLYRFDNSPLHF.

V usage is TRBV27 and J usage is TRBJ2-5; no definite D call. The ends were cut back, 5 bases at V and 3 bases at J, with 7 bases in the middle. Looked up from germline, CDR1 is MNHEY and CDR2 is SMNVEV (reference sequence). The CDR3 consists of 12 residues. The CDR3 loop is CASSGEKETQYF. Written as DNA, the CDR3 is TGTGCCAGCAGTGGAGAAAAAGAGACCCAGTACTTC.

The chain employs TRBV2 and TRBJ2-5; possibly TRBD2 for D (5 bases). The germline CDR1 and CDR2 sequences are SNHLY and FYNNEI. Trimming left V 6 bases short and J 4 bases short, with 12 bases between. The length of the CDR3 is 13 residues. The CDR3 region has the DNA TGTGCCAGCAGGCGGAGCGCGGGAGAGACCCAGTACTTC. Translating it yields CASRRSAGETQYF.

The chain links TRBV2 to TRBJ1-2, with 10 bases identical to TRBD1. V trimming: 9 bases; J trimming: 2 bases; junction bases outside the gene matches: 6. The V gene's germline CDR1 is SNHLY and CDR2 FYNNEI. The CDR3 sequence is 14 residues long. The DNA of the CDR3 is TGTGCCAGTTATGACAGGGGGCTCAACTATGGCTACACCTTC. It encodes CASYDRGLNYGYTF.

This clone occurred once. The V gene is TRBV11-3, the J gene TRBJ2-5; D might be TRBD2 (6 bases). Between the trimmed V and J ends, which lost 1 base and 5 bases, there was a span of 14 bases. Germline CDR1 reads SGHNT; CDR2 reads YENEEA. The CDR3 is 15 amino acids. Here the CDR3 DNA reads TGTGCCAGCAGCTTAGCGGGAGAGGTCGCCGAGACCCAGTACTTC. Translated: CASSLAGEVAETQYF.

The chain uses TRBV30 and TRBJ2-7, with 9 bases fitting TRBD1. The germline V gene encodes CDR1 GTSNPN and CDR2 SVGIG (reference sequence). The V segment lost 5 bases and the J segment 6 bases; nucleotides outside the gene matches: 8. The CDR3 spans 13 residues. The CDR3 loop is CAWEPGQGSEQYF. The CDR3 DNA reads TGTGCCTGGGAGCCGGGACAGGGAAGCGAGCAGTACTTC.

As regards this clone: The sample contains more than one DNA sequence encoding this CDR3. This rearrangement joins TRBV2 to TRBJ1-6, with 9 nucleotides matching TRBD1. The CDR3 is 15 amino acids. Looked up from germline, CDR1 is SNHLY and CDR2 is FYNNEI. The ends lost 6 bases at V and 10 bases at J; junction bases unmatched: 10. Here the CDR3 DNA reads TGTGCCAGCAGCGCCCTGGGACAGGGAAGCTCACCCCTCCACTTT. The encoded protein is CASSALGQGSSPLHF.

This chain links TRBV4-2 with TRBJ2-4; 10 nucleotides match TRBD2. Per the germline V gene, CDR1 is LGHNA and CDR2 is YNFKEQ. J lost 4 bases, V lost 2 bases, and 11 bases had no gene match. CDR3 size: 18 residues. The CDR3 loop is CASSQFVAGGQNKNIQYF. In nucleotides, the CDR3 is TGTGCCAGCAGCCAATTTGTAGCGGGAGGACAGAATAAAAACATTCAGTACTTC.

The rearrangement joins TRBV6-1 to TRBJ2-5; 8 nucleotides line up with TRBD1. Germline values: CDR1 MNHNS, CDR2 SASEGT. After removal of 5 bases from V and 0 bases from J, the junction contained 2 bases not matched to a gene. This CDR3 contains 14 residues. CDR3 coding DNA: TGTGCCAGCAGTTTGGACAGGGACCAAGAGACCCAGTACTTC. Translated: CASSLDRDQETQYF.